This T cell receptor (beta chain) was retrieved from a study of T cell responses to AZD1222 COVID-19 vaccine. Points from the study as a whole: Baseline antibody screening turned up just a handful of seropositive AZD1222 recipients. A rise in Spike-specific TCR breadth and depth followed two AZD1222 doses. Mostly white British, mostly female donors; authors suggested clonal diversity may be underestimated.

The CDR3 is 14 residues long. Germline CDR1 GTSNPN, CDR2 SVGIG (reference sequence). The J segment lost 7 bases and the V segment lost 0 bases, leaving 5 bases of the junction unmatched. The repertoire was sequenced with immunoSEQ multiplex PCR; TCRdb's copy has only in-frame clones and lacks some. This table has roughly 120,000 clones, about 86% appearing once. As concerns this clone: Its antigen is unknown.

The source is an adult in good health. The specimen was peripheral blood, collected on day 0 of AZD1222 vaccination. The chain links TRBV30 to TRBJ1-4, with 7 bases matching TRBD1. As DNA, the CDR3 is TGTGCCTGGAGTGTAGCGCAGGGGGGTGAAAAACTGTTTTTT. As protein: CAWSVAQGGEKLFF.